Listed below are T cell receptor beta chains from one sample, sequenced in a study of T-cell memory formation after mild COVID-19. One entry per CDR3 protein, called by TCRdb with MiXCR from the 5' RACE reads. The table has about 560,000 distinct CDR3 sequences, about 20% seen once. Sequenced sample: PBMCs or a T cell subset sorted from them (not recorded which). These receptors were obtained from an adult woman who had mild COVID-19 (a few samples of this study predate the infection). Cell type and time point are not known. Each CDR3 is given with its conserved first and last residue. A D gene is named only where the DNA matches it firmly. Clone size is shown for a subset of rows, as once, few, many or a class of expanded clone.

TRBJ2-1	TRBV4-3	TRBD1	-	TGCGCCAGCAGCCAAGCGGGACAGGGGAGGCGTGAGCAGTTCTTC	CASSQAGQGRREQFF
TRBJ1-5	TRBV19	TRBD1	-	TGTGCCACCCAAAAACAGGGGGCCAACGGCAATCAGCCCCAGCATTTT	CATQKQGANGNQPQHF
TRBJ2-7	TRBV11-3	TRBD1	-	TGTGCCAGCAGCTTAGCCCATCTCGGACAGGGGGCATACGAGCAGTACTTC	CASSLAHLGQGAYEQYF
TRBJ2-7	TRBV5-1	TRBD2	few	TGCGCCAGCAGCTTGGGGGGTCCGCGGGAGGGACACGAGCAGTACTTC	CASSLGGPREGHEQYF
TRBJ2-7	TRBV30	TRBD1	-	TGTGCCTGGAACCGGGACAGCTCCTCCGAGCAGTACTTC	CAWNRDSSSEQYF
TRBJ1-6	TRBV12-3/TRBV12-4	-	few	TGTGCCAGCAGACACGGAAACCCGAATTCACCCCTCCACTTT	CASRHGNPNSPLHF
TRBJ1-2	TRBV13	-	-	TGTGCCAGGGGGGGGTTTAACTATGGCTACACCTTC	CARGGFNYGYTF
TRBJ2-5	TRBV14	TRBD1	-	TGTGCCAGCAGCCAAGACGCCAGGGGGCAAGAGACCCAGTACTTC	CASSQDARGQETQYF
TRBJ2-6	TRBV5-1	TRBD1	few	TGCGCCAGCAGCCCCGGACAGGCCGGGGCCAACGTCCTGACTTTC	CASSPGQAGANVLTF
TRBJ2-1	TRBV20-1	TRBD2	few	TGCAGTGCTAGAGCAGGGAGACTAGCGGGAGGGTACAATGAGCAGTTCTTC	CSARAGRLAGGYNEQFF
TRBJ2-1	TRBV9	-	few	TGTGCCAGCAGCGTAGCCGGGGTCAGCAATGAGCAGTTCTTC	CASSVAGVSNEQFF
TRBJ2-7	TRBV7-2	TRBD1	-	TGTGCCAGCAGCTTAGGAGGGGGCGGCTACGAGCAGTACTTC	CASSLGGGGYEQYF
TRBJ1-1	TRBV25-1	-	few	TGTGCCAGCAGTGAATTTCCGGGGAACACTGAAGCTTTCTTT	CASSEFPGNTEAFF
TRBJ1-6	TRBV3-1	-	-	TGTGCCAGCAGCCCGAAGAACTATAATTCACCCCTCCACTTT	CASSPKNYNSPLHF
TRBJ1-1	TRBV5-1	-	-	TGCGCCAGCAGCCGGGACAATCGAAACACTGAAGCTTTCTTT	CASSRDNRNTEAFF
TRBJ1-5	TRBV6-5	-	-	TGTGCCAGCAGTTACTCGATGGGACATCAGCCCCAGCATTTT	CASSYSMGHQPQHF
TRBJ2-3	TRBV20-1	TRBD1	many	TGCAGTGCAGCCCGGGACAGGGGGGCAGATACGCAGTATTTT	CSAARDRGADTQYF
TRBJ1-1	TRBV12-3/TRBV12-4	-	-	TGTGCCAGCAGTAGCCCGGTTTCTGGCACTGAAGCTTTCTTT	CASSSPVSGTEAFF
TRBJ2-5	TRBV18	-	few	TGTGCCAGCTCACCTACCGGTTGGGAGACCCAGTACTTC	CASSPTGWETQYF
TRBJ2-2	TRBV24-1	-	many	TGTGCCACCAGTGACACCGGGGAGCTGTTTTTT	CATSDTGELFF
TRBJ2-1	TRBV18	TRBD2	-	TGTGCCAGCTCACCACCGTACGTCGGGGGGGTGTCGGAGCAGTTCTTC	CASSPPYVGGVSEQFF
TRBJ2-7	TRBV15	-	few	TGTGCCACGAGCAGTCGTTGGGGGAAATACGAGCAGTACTTC	CATSSRWGKYEQYF
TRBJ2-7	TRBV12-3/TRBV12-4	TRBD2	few	TGTGCCAGCAGTTTCTTTTCCGCGGGAGCAGGTTTGCGAGCAGAGCAGTACTTC	CASSFFSAGAGLRAEQYF
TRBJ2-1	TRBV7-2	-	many	TGTGCCAGCAGCTTAAACACAGATCTGTCCTACAATGAGCAGTTCTTC	CASSLNTDLSYNEQFF
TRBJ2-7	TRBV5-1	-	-	TGCGCCAGCAGCCTCGGGACGGCGAGCTCCTACGAGCAGTACTTC	CASSLGTASSYEQYF
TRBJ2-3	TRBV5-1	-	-	TGCGCCAGCAGGGTTAACATAGATACGCAGTATTTT	CASRVNIDTQYF
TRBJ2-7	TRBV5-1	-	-	TGCGCCAGCAGCTTGGAGGTGTGGCAAGCCTACGAGCAGTACTTC	CASSLEVWQAYEQYF
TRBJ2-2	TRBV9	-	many	TGTGCCAGCAGCCCTAGGGTAGTTGGGGGCAGCGGGGAGCTGTTTTTT	CASSPRVVGGSGELFF
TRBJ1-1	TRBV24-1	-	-	TGTGCCACCAGTGATTCACGACGGGGAGCTGAAGCTTTCTTT	CATSDSRRGAEAFF
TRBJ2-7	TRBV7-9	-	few	TGTGCCAGCAGCCCCCTCCCTAGAGAGCAGTACTTC	CASSPLPREQYF
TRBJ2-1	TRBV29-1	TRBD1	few	TGCAGCGTACTACAGGGGATCCTAGGGAATGAGCAGTTCTTC	CSVLQGILGNEQFF
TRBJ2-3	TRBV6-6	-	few	TGTGCCAGCAGTTACGAAGACGTACGCACAGATACGCAGTATTTT	CASSYEDVRTDTQYF
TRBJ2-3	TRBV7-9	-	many	TGCGCCAGCAGCTTGGGGACTAGCACAGATACGCAGTATTTT	CASSLGTSTDTQYF
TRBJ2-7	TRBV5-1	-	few	TGCGCCAGCAGCTTGGAGGGACCCCTCCGGGAGCAGTACTTC	CASSLEGPLREQYF
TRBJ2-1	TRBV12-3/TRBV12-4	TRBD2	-	TGTGCCAGCAGCAACGGGACTAGCGGCAAAAATGAGCAGTTCTTC	CASSNGTSGKNEQFF
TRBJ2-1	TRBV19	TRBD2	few	TGTGCCAGTAGTATAGTAGTAGCGGGGGGAATTGATGAGCAGTTCTTC	CASSIVVAGGIDEQFF
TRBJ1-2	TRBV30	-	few	TGTGCCTGGAGTGTTTCAGGGTTAAGTGGCTACACCTTC	CAWSVSGLSGYTF
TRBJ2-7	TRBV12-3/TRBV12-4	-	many	TGTGCCAGCAGCCGACAGGGAGGCGAGCAGTACTTC	CASSRQGGEQYF
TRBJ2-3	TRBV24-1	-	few	TGTGCCACCAGTGACCATTCGACAGCCCACCTTGCGGATACGCAGTATTTT	CATSDHSTAHLADTQYF
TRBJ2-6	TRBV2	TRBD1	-	TGTGCCAGCAGAAGACAGGGTCCTGGGGCCAACGTCCTGACTTTC	CASRRQGPGANVLTF
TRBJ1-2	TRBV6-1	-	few	TGTGCCAGCAGTGAAGCCCCGGCATTTGGGGGCTACACCTTC	CASSEAPAFGGYTF
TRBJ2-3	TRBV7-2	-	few	TGTGCCAGCAGCCGGGGGATGGCAGATACGCAGTATTTT	CASSRGMADTQYF
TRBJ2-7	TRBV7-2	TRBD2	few	TGTGCCACCTGCTTACTAGCGGGAGGGCCCAACGAGCAGTACTTC	CATCLLAGGPNEQYF
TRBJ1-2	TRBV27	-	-	TGTGCCAGCAGTCCGCACGGGGACGTCGGGGCGTCTGGCTACACCTTC	CASSPHGDVGASGYTF
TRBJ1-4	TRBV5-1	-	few	TGCGCCAGCAGCTTGGCCGATACGGGGAGTGAAAAACTGTTTTTT	CASSLADTGSEKLFF